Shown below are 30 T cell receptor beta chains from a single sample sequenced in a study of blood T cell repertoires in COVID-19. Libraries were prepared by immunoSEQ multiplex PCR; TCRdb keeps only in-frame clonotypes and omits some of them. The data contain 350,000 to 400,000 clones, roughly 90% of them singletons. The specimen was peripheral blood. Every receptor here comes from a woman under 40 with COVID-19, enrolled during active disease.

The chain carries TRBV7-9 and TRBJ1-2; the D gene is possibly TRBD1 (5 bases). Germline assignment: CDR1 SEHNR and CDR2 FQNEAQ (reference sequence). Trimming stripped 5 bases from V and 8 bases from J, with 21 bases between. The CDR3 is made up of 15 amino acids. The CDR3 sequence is CASSVDQGRITGYTF. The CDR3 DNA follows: TGTGCCAGCAGCGTGGACCAGGGTCGCATAACGGGCTACACCTTC.

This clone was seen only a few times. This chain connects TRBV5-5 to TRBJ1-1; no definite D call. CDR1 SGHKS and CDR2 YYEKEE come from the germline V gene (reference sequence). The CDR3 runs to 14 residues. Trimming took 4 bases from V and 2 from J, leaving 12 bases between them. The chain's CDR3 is CASSTVRDNTEAFF. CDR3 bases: TGTGCCAGCAGCACGGTGCGGGATAACACTGAAGCTTTCTTT.

The CDR3 here is CSVILRLPVVSQPQHF. CDR3 nucleotide sequence: TGCAGCGTTATATTGAGGCTACCAGTAGTCAGTCAGCCCCAGCATTTT. The chain uses TRBV29-1 and TRBJ1-5, with D unresolved. V was shortened by 5 bases and J by 6 bases, with 23 bases between the two germline ends. The length of the CDR3 is 16 residues. The V gene's germline CDR1 is SQVTM and CDR2 ANQGSEA.

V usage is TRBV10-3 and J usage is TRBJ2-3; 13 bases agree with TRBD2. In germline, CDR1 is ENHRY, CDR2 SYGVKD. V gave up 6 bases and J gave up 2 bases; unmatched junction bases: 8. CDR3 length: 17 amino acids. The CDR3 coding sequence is TGTGCCATCAGCGCCCTGGGACTAGCGGGAATCACAGATACGCAGTATTTT. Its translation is CAISALGLAGITDTQYF.

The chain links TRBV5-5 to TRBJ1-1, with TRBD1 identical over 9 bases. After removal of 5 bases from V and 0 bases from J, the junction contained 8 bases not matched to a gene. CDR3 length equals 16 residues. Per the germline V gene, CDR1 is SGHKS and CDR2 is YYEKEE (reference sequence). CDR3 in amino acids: CASRRDRAGMNTEAFF. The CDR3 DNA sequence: TGTGCCAGCAGGCGGGACAGGGCCGGCATGAACACTGAAGCTTTCTTT.

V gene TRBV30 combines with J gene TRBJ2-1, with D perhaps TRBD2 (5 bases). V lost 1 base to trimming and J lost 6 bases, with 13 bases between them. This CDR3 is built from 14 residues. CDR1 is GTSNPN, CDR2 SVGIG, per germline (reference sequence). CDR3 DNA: TGTGCCTGGAGTGGTATGGGAGCCTTCAATGAGCAGTTCTTC. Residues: CAWSGMGAFNEQFF.

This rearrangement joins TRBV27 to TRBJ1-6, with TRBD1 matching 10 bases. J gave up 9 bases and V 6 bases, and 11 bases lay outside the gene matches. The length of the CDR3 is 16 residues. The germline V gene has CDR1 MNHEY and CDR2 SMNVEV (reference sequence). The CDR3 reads CASSPEDRGKGSPLHF. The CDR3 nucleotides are TGTGCCAGCAGCCCAGAGGACAGGGGGAAGGGTTCACCCCTCCACTTT.

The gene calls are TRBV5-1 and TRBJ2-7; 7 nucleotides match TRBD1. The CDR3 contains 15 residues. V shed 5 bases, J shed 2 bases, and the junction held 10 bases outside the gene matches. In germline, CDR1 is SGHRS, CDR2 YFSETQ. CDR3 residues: CASRRTRDSTYEQYF. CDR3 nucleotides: TGCGCCAGCAGAAGAACTCGGGACAGTACCTACGAGCAGTACTTC.

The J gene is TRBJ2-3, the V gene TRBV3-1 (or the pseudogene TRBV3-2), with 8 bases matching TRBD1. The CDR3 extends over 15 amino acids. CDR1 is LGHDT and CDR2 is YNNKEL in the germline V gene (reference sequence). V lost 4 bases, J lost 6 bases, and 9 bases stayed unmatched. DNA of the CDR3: TGTGCCAGCAGCCTCAGGGGGCTACTAGTGGATACGCAGTATTTT. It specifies CASSLRGLLVDTQYF.

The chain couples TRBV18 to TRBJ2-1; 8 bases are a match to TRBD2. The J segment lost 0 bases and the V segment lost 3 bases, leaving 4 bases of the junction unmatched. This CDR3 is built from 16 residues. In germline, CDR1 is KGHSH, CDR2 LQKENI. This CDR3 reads CASSPTSGSSYNEQFF. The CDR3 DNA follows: TGTGCCAGCTCACCTACTAGCGGTTCCTCCTACAATGAGCAGTTCTTC. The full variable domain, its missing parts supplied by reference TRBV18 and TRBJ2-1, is NAGVMQNPRHLVRRRGQEARLRCSPMKGHSHVYWYRQLPEEGLKFMVYLQKENIIDESGMPKERFSAEFPKEGPSILRIQQVVRGDSAAYFCASSPTSGSSYNEQFFGPGTRLTVL.

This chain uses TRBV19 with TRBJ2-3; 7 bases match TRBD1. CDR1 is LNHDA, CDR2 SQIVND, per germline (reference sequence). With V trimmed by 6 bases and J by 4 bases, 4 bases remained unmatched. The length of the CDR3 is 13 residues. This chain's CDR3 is CASRGTGADTQYF. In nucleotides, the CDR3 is TGTGCCAGTAGGGGTACAGGGGCAGATACGCAGTATTTT. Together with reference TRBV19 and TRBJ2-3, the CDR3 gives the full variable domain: DGGITQSPKYLFRKEGQNVTLSCEQNLNHDAMYWYRQDPGQGLRLIYYSQIVNDFQKGDIAEGYSVSREKKESFPLTVTSAQKNPTAFYLCASRGTGADTQYFGPGTRLTVL.

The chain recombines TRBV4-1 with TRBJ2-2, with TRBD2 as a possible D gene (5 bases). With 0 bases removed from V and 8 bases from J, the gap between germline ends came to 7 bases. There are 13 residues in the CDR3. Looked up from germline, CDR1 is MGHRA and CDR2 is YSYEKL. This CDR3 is CASSQDRGGELFF. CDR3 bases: TGCGCCAGCAGCCAAGATCGGGGAGGGGAGCTGTTTTTT.

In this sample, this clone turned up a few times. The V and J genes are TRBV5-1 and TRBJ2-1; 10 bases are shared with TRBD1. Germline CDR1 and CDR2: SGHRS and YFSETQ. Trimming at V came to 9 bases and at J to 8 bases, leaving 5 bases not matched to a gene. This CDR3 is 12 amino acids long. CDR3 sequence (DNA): TGCGCCACCGGGACAGGGGTCGATGAGCAGTTCTTC. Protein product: CATGTGVDEQFF.

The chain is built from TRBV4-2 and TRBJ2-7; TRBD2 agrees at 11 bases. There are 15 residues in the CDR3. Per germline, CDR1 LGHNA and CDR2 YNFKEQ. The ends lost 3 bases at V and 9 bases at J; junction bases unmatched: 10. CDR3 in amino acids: CASSHAGTSGSAQYF. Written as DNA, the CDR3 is TGTGCCAGCAGCCACGCCGGGACTAGCGGTAGTGCGCAGTACTTC.

The CDR3 nucleotides read TGTGCCACCAGTGGTCTGCACTCCCGGGACAGGGGCCCAAAAGCCAAAAACATTCAGTACTTC. The encoded protein is CATSGLHSRDRGPKAKNIQYF. The chain is built from TRBV24-1 and TRBJ2-4; 10 bases are shared with TRBD1. The CDR3 is 21 residues long. V lost 5 bases and J lost 0; bases outside the gene matches: 18. Germline-derived CDR1 and CDR2 are KGHDR and SFDVKD.

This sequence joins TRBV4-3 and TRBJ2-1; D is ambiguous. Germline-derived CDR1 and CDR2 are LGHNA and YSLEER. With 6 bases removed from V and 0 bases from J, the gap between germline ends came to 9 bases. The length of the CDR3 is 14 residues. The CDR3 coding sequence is TGCGCCAGCAGTGCAGGCAACTCCTACAATGAGCAGTTCTTC. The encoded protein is CASSAGNSYNEQFF.

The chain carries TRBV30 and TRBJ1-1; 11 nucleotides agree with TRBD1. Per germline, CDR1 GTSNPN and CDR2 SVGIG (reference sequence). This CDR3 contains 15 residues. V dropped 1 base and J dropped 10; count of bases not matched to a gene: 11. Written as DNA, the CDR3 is TGTGCCTGGAGTGCAGGACAGGGGGCCGTAGCTGGAGCTTTCTTT. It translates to CAWSAGQGAVAGAFF.

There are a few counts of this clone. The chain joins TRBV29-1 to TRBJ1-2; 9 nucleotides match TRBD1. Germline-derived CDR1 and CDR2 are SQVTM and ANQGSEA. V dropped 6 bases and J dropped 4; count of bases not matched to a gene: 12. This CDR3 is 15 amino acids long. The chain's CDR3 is CSVRGDRVGLYGYTF. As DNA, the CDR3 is TGCAGCGTGAGAGGGGACAGGGTAGGCCTCTATGGCTACACCTTC.

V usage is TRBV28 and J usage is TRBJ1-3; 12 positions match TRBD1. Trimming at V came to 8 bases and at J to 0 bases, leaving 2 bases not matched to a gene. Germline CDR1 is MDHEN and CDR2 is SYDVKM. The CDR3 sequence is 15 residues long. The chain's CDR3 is CASRDRGPSGNTIYF. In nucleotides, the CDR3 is TGTGCCAGCCGGGACAGGGGGCCCTCTGGAAACACCATATATTTT.

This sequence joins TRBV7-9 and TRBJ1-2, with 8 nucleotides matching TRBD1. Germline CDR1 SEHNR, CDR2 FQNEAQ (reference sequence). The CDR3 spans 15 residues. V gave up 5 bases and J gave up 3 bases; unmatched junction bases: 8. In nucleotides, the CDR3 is TGTGCCAGCAGCCCCCCGGACAGGGTAGACTATGGCTACACCTTC. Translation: CASSPPDRVDYGYTF.

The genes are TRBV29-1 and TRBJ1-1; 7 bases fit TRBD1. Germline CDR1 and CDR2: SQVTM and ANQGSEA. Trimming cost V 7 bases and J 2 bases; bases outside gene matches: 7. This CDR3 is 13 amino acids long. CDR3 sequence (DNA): TGCAGCGGCCAGGGGGGTACCAACACTGAAGCTTTCTTT. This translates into CSGQGGTNTEAFF.

CDR3 sequence reads: CASSVILAGMNTGELFF. CDR3 nucleotide sequence: TGTGCCAGCAGCGTCATACTAGCGGGGATGAACACCGGGGAGCTGTTTTTT. This sequence joins TRBV2 and TRBJ2-2; 10 nucleotides match TRBD2. The germline V gene has CDR1 SNHLY and CDR2 FYNNEI. Trimming at V came to 6 bases and at J to 1 base, leaving 8 bases not matched to a gene. The CDR3 contains 17 residues.

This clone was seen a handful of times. The CDR3 reads CASSYTSGGSYEQYF. CDR3 DNA: TGCGCCAGCAGCTACACTAGCGGGGGGTCCTACGAGCAGTACTTC. This chain links TRBV5-1 with TRBJ2-7; 12 bases align to TRBD2. This CDR3 region has 15 residues. The J segment lost 1 base and the V segment lost 3 bases, leaving 2 bases of the junction unmatched. Germline CDR1 is SGHRS and CDR2 is YFSETQ.

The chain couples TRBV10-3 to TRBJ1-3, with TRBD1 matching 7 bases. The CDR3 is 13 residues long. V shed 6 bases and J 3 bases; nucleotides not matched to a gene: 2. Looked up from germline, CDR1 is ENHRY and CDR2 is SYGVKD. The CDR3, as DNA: TGTGCCATCAGCGGGACAGTTGGAAACACCATATATTTT. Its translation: CAISGTVGNTIYF.

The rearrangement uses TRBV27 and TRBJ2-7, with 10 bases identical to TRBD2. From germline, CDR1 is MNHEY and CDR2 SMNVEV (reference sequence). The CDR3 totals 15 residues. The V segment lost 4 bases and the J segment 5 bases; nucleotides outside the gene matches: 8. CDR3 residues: CASSSPAAGGHEQYF. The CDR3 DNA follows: TGTGCCAGCAGTTCCCCCGCAGCGGGGGGGCACGAGCAGTACTTC.

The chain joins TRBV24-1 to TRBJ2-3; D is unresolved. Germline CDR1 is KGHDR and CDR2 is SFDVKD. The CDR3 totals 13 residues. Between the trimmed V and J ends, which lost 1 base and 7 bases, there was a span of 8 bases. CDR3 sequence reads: CATSDLMGNTQYF. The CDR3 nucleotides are TGTGCCACCAGTGATTTAATGGGCAATACGCAGTATTTT.

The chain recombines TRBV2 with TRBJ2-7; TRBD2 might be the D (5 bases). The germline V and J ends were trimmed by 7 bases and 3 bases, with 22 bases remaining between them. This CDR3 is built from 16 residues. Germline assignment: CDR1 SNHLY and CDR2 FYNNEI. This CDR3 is CASTQNGVIRDYEQYV. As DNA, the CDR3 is TGTGCCAGCACCCAAAATGGGGTAATTCGGGACTACGAGCAGTACGTC.

Written as DNA, the CDR3 is TGTGCCAGCAGCCAAGATGAGCTCGGGGGGTCTAATGAAAAACTGTTTTTT. It translates to CASSQDELGGSNEKLFF. J is TRBJ1-4 and V is TRBV4-2, with TRBD1 as a possible D gene (5 bases). The CDR3 spans 17 residues. Trimming stripped 0 bases from V and 3 bases from J, with 14 bases between. Germline CDR1 LGHNA, CDR2 YNFKEQ.

The CDR3 loop reads CASSSSIWEQFF. CDR3 nucleotides: TGTGCCAGCAGCTCCTCTATCTGGGAGCAGTTCTTC. The chain carries TRBV11-3 and TRBJ2-1, with D hard to call. The CDR3 loop spans 12 amino acids. Germline lookup yields CDR1 SGHNT and CDR2 YENEEA. V lost 4 bases to trimming and J lost 10 bases, with 11 bases between them.

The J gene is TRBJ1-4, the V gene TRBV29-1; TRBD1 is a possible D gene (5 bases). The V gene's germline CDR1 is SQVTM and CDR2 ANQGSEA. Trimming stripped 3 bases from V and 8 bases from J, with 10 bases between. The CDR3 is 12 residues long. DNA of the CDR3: TGCAGCGTTGAGCAGGGAGGGGAAAAACTGTTTTTT. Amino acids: CSVEQGGEKLFF.